This T cell receptor beta chain emerged from a study of blood T cell repertoires in COVID-19. Study-wide background: The cDNA or gDNA used as material had been derived from T cells, B-cell-depleted T cells, or PBMCs.

CDR3 length: 15 amino acids. Losses at the gene ends were 4 bases for V and 3 bases for J; bases not matched to a gene: 6. Germline V gene sequence: CDR1 ENHRY, CDR2 SYGVKD. Clinical history as reported by participants underpinned cohort assignment. Recovery among Cohort 3 donors was established by two negative PCRs, clearance, or symptom resolution. Repertoires were generated with immunoSEQ multiplex PCR, while TCRdb's copy carries only in-frame clones and drops some. The table records roughly 360,000 clones, over 80% of them present only once. The TCR originated in a woman in her 50s who had recovered from COVID-19. The sequenced sample consisted of PBMCs or T cells enriched from blood (not recorded which). The chain recombines TRBV10-3 with TRBJ1-2; TRBD1 matches at 9 bases. The CDR3 coding sequence is TGTGCCATCAGTGGGGGACAGGGAGTGGACTATGGCTACACCTTC. Its protein product is CAISGGQGVDYGYTF.